This T cell receptor beta chain is from a study of T cell changes during pregnancy in multiple sclerosis (dated by TCRdb to about 2019). Some background on the complete study: The study examined how the T cell repertoire changed over the course of pregnancy in women with multiple sclerosis.

Library preparation used the immunoSEQ multiplex PCR assay. In its TCRdb copy, this immuneACCESS table keeps in-frame sequences only and misses some clones. Where compared with another copy, unresolved V genes explain less than half of these, and the others have no known cause. For this sample there are about 36,000 clones; 75% to 90% appear just once. The ten largest clones take up around 11% of the sample. As regards this clone: Its target antigen remains unknown. The sample holds no much larger clone one base away, and base qualities are not on file.

The TCR sequence derives from a female donor with multiple sclerosis, enrolled in a pregnancy study. The sample in question was CD8+ T cells from peripheral blood mononuclear cells, obtained in the third trimester of pregnancy.

The base sequence is TGTGCCAGCAGCTCAAACGGGAGGGCGAACACCGGGGAGCTGTTTTTT. This translates into CASSSNGRANTGELFF. The chain is assembled from TRBV13 and TRBJ2-2, with 8 junctional bases fitting TRBD2. Sequences PRHDT (CDR1) and FYEKMQ (CDR2) are obtained from the germline V gene (reference sequence). The CDR3 numbers 16 residues from cysteine through phenylalanine. Only CDR3 DNA is held: 48 bases, read in frame from base 1. V has 4 bases trimmed and J has 0 bases trimmed; junction bases matching no gene number 4.